These 18 T cell receptor beta chains were all obtained from the same sample, sequenced in a study of shared clonotypes between healthy human individuals. Method: immunoSEQ multiplex PCR; TCRdb's copy keeps in-frame clones and lacks some. The table records 100,000 or so clones, about 45% of them present only once. The sequenced sample consisted of PBMCs. Every receptor here comes from a middle-aged woman in good health. Some clones in this sample may be carry-over from other donors' samples.

Ten or more counts support this clone. The chain joins TRBV6-5 to TRBJ2-7; tentatively, D is TRBD1 or TRBD2 (5 bases each). Germline values: CDR1 MNHEY, CDR2 SVGAGI. V was clipped by 8 bases and J by 6 bases, with 23 bases between them. The CDR3 has 15 residues. The CDR3 sequence is CASRRQTGILREQYF. The CDR3 bases are TGTGCCAGCCGAAGACAGACCGGGATTTTACGCGAGCAGTACTTC.

The chain has TRBV6-1 and TRBJ2-7, with D possibly TRBD1 on 6 matching bases. V shed 2 bases and J shed 0 bases, with 11 bases lying between them. The CDR3 covers 15 residues. Germline CDR1 MNHNS, CDR2 SASEGT. The chain's CDR3 is CASSESGTSSYEQYF. In nucleotides, the CDR3 is TGTGCCAGCAGTGAATCCGGGACAAGCTCCTACGAGCAGTACTTC.

Worth noting for this clone: An end of the junction does not agree with germline; a read error may underlie this. V gene TRBV6-4 combines with J gene TRBJ2-2; the match to TRBD1 covers 7 bases. Germline loops: CDR1 MRHNA, CDR2 SNTAGT. The CDR3 totals 14 residues. CDR3 residues: CDSSVGTDTGELFF. The CDR3, as DNA: TGTGACAGCAGTGTAGGGACAGACACCGGGGAGCTGTTTTTT.

This clone was picked up a small number of times. CDR3 region: CASSGEGVLAYEQYF. The CDR3 bases are TGTGCCAGCAGCGGGGAAGGGGTGTTGGCCTACGAGCAGTACTTC. The J gene is TRBJ2-7, the V gene TRBV5-4, with D possibly matching TRBD1 (5 bases). The CDR3 is 15 residues long. Germline-derived CDR1 and CDR2 are SGHNT and YYREEE (reference sequence). Deletions cut 4 bases from V and 2 bases from J, with 16 bases between.

A remark on this clone: Other DNA sequences in this sample translate to the same CDR3. V usage is TRBV5-1 and J usage is TRBJ2-1; the D gene is possibly TRBD1 (6 bases). The CDR3 is made up of 17 amino acids. CDR1 is SGHRS, CDR2 YFSETQ, per germline. V was cut by 1 base and J by 7 bases, with 21 bases left in between. The CDR3 DNA sequence: TGCGCCAGCAGCTTGACAGGGAGTCATAAGAAATATAATGAGCAGTTCTTC. It translates to CASSLTGSHKKYNEQFF.

V is TRBV5-4 and J is TRBJ2-7, with D perhaps given as TRBD1 or TRBD2 (5 bases each). This CDR3 comprises 14 residues. Trimming removed 5 bases at V and 4 bases at J, with 16 bases between. Germline CDR1 reads SGHNT; CDR2 reads YYREEE (reference sequence). CDR3: CASSTGTSGYEQYF. CDR3 DNA: TGTGCCAGCAGTACCGGGACCAGCGGTTACGAGCAGTACTTC.

This sequence joins TRBV29-1 and TRBJ1-1, with a weak D call TRBD1 (6 bases). This CDR3 region has 12 residues. Germline V gives CDR1 SQVTM, CDR2 ANQGSEA. V dropped 7 bases and J dropped 1 base, with 10 bases sitting between them. The DNA for the CDR3 is TGCAGCGCTGAGGGGGGGAACACTGAAGCTTTCTTT. Its protein is CSAEGGNTEAFF.

The chain has TRBV9 and TRBJ2-3; the D is unclear. There are 12 residues in the CDR3. The germline V and J ends were trimmed by 3 bases and 7 bases, with 9 bases remaining between them. Germline values: CDR1 SGDLS, CDR2 YYNGEE. CDR3: CASSGMKNTQYF. The CDR3 nucleotides are TGTGCCAGCAGCGGGATGAAAAATACGCAGTATTTT.

This clone has a handful of counts. The chain employs TRBV5-1 and TRBJ2-7; 7 nucleotides line up with TRBD2. CDR1 and CDR2 from the germline V gene are SGHRS and YFSETQ. CDR3 length: 15 amino acids. J lost 3 bases, V lost 0 bases, and 6 bases had no gene match. The DNA for the CDR3 is TGCGCCAGCAGCTTGGATACGCTAGCGGACTACGAGCAGTACTTC. Translated, it gives CASSLDTLADYEQYF.

This sequence joins TRBV7-2 and TRBJ2-5, with D possibly being TRBD1 (6 bases). The J call may not be correct, given that the DNA end is closer to TRBJ2-7. The germline CDR1 and CDR2 sequences are SGHTA and FQGNSA. This CDR3 is 14 amino acids long. The CDR3 sequence: CASSSTGYSYEQYF. CDR3 DNA sequence: TGTGCCAGCAGCTCCACAGGGTATTCCTACGAGCAGTACTTC.

This chain links TRBV30 with TRBJ1-5, with D unresolved. Germline V lookup: CDR1 GTSNPN, CDR2 SVGIG (reference sequence). This CDR3 comprises 12 residues. V was trimmed by 0 bases and J by 6 bases, leaving 6 bases between them. The CDR3 DNA reads as TGTGCCTGGAGTGTGGGTCCTCAGCCCCAGCATTTT. Translation: CAWSVGPQPQHF.

This clone came up many times. One end of the junction is discordant with germline, which a read error may explain. This chain connects TRBV4-1 to TRBJ2-6; D is possibly TRBD1 (5 bases). In germline, CDR1 is MGHRA, CDR2 YSYEKL. There are 16 residues in the CDR3. CDR3 bases: TGCACCAGCAGCCAAGGGGCAGTTTCTGGGGCCAACGTCCTGGCTTTC. Translating it yields CTSSQGAVSGANVLAF.

This clone came up many times. The chain couples TRBV29-1 to TRBJ2-7; D tentatively reads TRBD1 or TRBD2 (6 bases each). V was trimmed by 7 bases and J by 4 bases, leaving 14 bases between them. This CDR3 is 12 amino acids long. CDR1 SQVTM and CDR2 ANQGSEA come from the germline V gene. CDR3 sequence reads: CSGGGTWYEQYF. The DNA for the CDR3 is TGCAGCGGAGGGGGGACGTGGTACGAGCAGTACTTC.

As for this clone: A far larger clone is one nucleotide away, so this likely arose from a read error. The chain couples TRBV5-6 to TRBJ1-2; D gene uncertain. The germline V and J ends were trimmed by 4 bases and 0 bases, with 7 bases remaining between them. The CDR3 sequence is 13 residues long. The germline CDR1 and CDR2 sequences are SGHDT and YYEEEE. The CDR3 nucleotides are TGTGCCAGCAGCGTGGCGGCTAACTATGGCTACACCTTC. Translation: CASSVAANYGYTF.

This clone has more than one count but fewer than ten. The rearrangement joins TRBV7-9 to TRBJ2-7; 9 positions match TRBD2. Germline V gives CDR1 SEHNR, CDR2 FQNEAQ (reference sequence). V lost 1 base and J lost 2; bases outside the gene matches: 3. This CDR3 region has 15 residues. DNA for the CDR3: TGTGCCAGCAGCTTAGGTCTAGCGGGACCCTACGAGCAGTACTTC. It codes for CASSLGLAGPYEQYF.

The rearrangement uses TRBV7-2 and TRBJ1-5; the D is unclear. This CDR3 spans 13 amino acids. V was cut by 0 bases and J by 4 bases, with 4 bases left in between. Per the germline V gene, CDR1 is SGHTA and CDR2 is FQGNSA. In DNA, the CDR3 is TGTGCCAGCAGCTTAGCCCCGAATCAGCCCCAGCATTTT. This encodes CASSLAPNQPQHF.

As to this clone: Being one base from a much bigger clone, this may be a read error. This rearrangement joins TRBV6-1 to TRBJ2-3; D perhaps matches TRBD1 (6 bases). Deletions cut 3 bases from V and 2 bases from J, with 12 bases between. Germline V gene sequence: CDR1 MNHNS, CDR2 SASEGT. The CDR3 is 15 residues long. CDR3 coding DNA: TGTGCCAGCAGTGATGATGGACAGCACACAGATACGCAGTATTTT. It is translated as CASSDDGQHTDTQYF.

The chain couples TRBV7-9 to TRBJ2-1; the match to TRBD2 covers 7 bases. The CDR3 spans 13 residues. J lost 7 bases, V lost 5 bases, and 5 bases had no gene match. The germline gives CDR1 SEHNR, CDR2 FQNEAQ (reference sequence). CDR3 bases: TGTGCCAGCAGCCAAAATAGCGGGAATGAGCAGTTCTTC. Its translation is CASSQNSGNEQFF.